These 2 T cell receptor beta chains were all obtained from the same sample, sequenced in a study of immune evolution from preneoplasia to lung adenocarcinoma. Using immunoSEQ multiplex PCR, the repertoire was profiled, and TCRdb retains in-frame clones only, with some absent. The sample lists over 11,000 clones; less than 85% were seen once. The sample was FFPE minimally invasive lung adenocarcinoma tissue. The receptors were sampled from a person aged 70 to 85 with lung adenocarcinoma.

The V call is TRBV10-3, the J call TRBJ1-2; 9 nucleotides agree with TRBD1. CDR3 length: 16 amino acids. V lost 3 bases and J lost 4; bases outside the gene matches: 9. Germline CDR1 ENHRY, CDR2 SYGVKD. The CDR3 DNA is TGTGCCATCAGTGAAACCCGACAGGGGGAAAGCTATGGCTACACCTTC. It encodes CAISETRQGESYGYTF.

The chain employs TRBV30 and TRBJ1-2, with a possible D match to TRBD1 (5 bases). CDR3 size: 14 residues. V shed 4 bases and J shed 8 bases, with 20 bases lying between them. CDR1 and CDR2 (germline): GTSNPN, SVGIG (reference sequence). The CDR3 DNA sequence: TGTGCCTGGACTACGCAGGGCCTTCTATTCGGCTACACCTTC. Protein: CAWTTQGLLFGYTF.